A selection of T cell receptor beta chains follows, all from one sample in a study of T cell responses to AZD1222 COVID-19 vaccine. Generated by immunoSEQ multiplex PCR, the TCRdb table keeps only in-frame clones and is missing some. Of fewer than 120,000 clones in the sample, 81% were seen once. The sequences come from peripheral blood, collected on day 0 of AZD1222 vaccination. Receptors were obtained from an adult in good health. Each CDR3 is given with its conserved first and last residue. The D gene is left open where the match is weak. A clone size is listed for some rows: how often the clone was seen (once, few, many), or a class if it is expanded.

clone_size j_call d_call v_call cdr3_aa cdr3_nt
- TRBJ2-1 - TRBV28 CASSFQGRYEQFF TGTGCCAGCAGTTTTCAGGGGAGGTATGAGCAGTTCTTC
- TRBJ1-2 - TRBV2 CASSGVTGPIYGYTF TGTGCCAGCAGTGGAGTGACAGGTCCGATCTATGGCTACACCTTC
- TRBJ1-3 TRBD1 TRBV6-6 CASSSATGVGNTIYF TGTGCCAGCAGTTCCGCGACAGGGGTCGGAAACACCATATATTTT
- TRBJ2-5 TRBD1 TRBV9 CASSRAGTGGGETQYF TGTGCCAGCAGCCGGGCCGGGACAGGGGGCGGAGAGACCCAGTACTTC
- TRBJ2-3 TRBD1 TRBV6-1 CASSKQGIADTQYF TGTGCCAGCAGTAAACAGGGGATCGCAGATACGCAGTATTTT
- TRBJ1-1 - TRBV19 CASSMGWGRAYTEAFF TGTGCCAGTAGTATGGGGTGGGGACGGGCTTACACTGAAGCTTTCTTT
- TRBJ2-1 - TRBV7-7 CASSYNGQRPYNEQFF TGTGCCAGCAGCTACAATGGACAGCGACCCTACAATGAGCAGTTCTTC
- TRBJ2-7 TRBD2 TRBV4-3 CASSRSGRAHEQYF TGCGCCAGCAGCCGTAGCGGGAGGGCCCACGAGCAGTACTTC
- TRBJ2-7 - TRBV5-6 CASRGAGWAIGEQYF TGTGCCAGCAGGGGGGCGGGGTGGGCCATAGGCGAGCAGTACTTC
- TRBJ1-5 - TRBV5-8 CASSAGTVPGQPQHF TGTGCCAGCAGCGCCGGGACGGTCCCGGGTCAGCCCCAGCATTTT
- TRBJ2-2 - TRBV6-2/TRBV6-3 CASSYSGGTGELFF TGTGCCAGCAGTTACTCGGGGGGAACCGGGGAGCTGTTTTTT
once TRBJ2-7 - TRBV12-3/TRBV12-4 CASSLVRDREQYF TGTGCCAGCAGTTTAGTGCGGGACCGCGAGCAGTACTTC
- TRBJ1-5 - TRBV19 CASRDHGTLGQPQHF TGTGCCAGTAGAGACCACGGGACCCTGGGTCAGCCCCAGCATTTT
- TRBJ1-6 - TRBV19 CASTIGTRDSPLHF TGTGCCAGTACCATCGGTACTCGAGATTCACCCCTCCACTTT
- TRBJ2-1 - TRBV5-6 CASSFEDGREQFF TGTGCCAGCAGCTTCGAAGATGGGAGGGAGCAGTTCTTC
- TRBJ2-1 TRBD2 TRBV27 CASRGTSGGYNEQFF TGTGCCAGCAGGGGGACTAGCGGGGGATACAATGAGCAGTTCTTC
- TRBJ1-1 TRBD1 TRBV19 CASRGRQGINTEAFF TGTGCCAGTAGGGGTCGACAGGGAATCAACACTGAAGCTTTCTTT
- TRBJ2-7 TRBD1 TRBV7-2 CASSTPGGKGFYEQYF TGTGCCAGCAGCACCCCAGGGGGCAAGGGATTCTACGAGCAGTACTTC
- TRBJ1-1 - TRBV18 CASSPPAGMNTEAFF TGTGCCAGCTCACCACCGGCGGGGATGAACACTGAAGCTTTCTTT
- TRBJ2-2 - TRBV4-3 CASGRGAGTGELFF TGCGCCAGCGGTCGGGGGGCGGGCACCGGGGAGCTGTTTTTT
- TRBJ1-1 - TRBV1 CQLIRGGWNTEAFF TGCCAGCTCATTCGGGGCGGATGGAACACTGAAGCTTTCTTT
- TRBJ2-3 - TRBV7-9 CASSLALGGTDTQYF TGTGCCAGCAGCTTAGCGTTAGGCGGCACAGATACGCAGTATTTT
- TRBJ1-1 TRBD1 TRBV2 CASIRTGVNTEAFF TGTGCCAGCATTAGGACAGGGGTGAACACTGAAGCTTTCTTT
- TRBJ2-4 TRBD2 TRBV28 CASSFAGLAGKNIQYF TGTGCCAGCAGTTTTGCCGGACTAGCGGGTAAAAACATTCAGTACTTC
once TRBJ2-2 - TRBV4-3 CASSQDPISKGDVTGELFF TGCGCCAGCAGCCAAGATCCGATTAGTAAGGGGGACGTAACCGGGGAGCTGTTTTTT
- TRBJ1-2 - TRBV25-1 CASRQNSNYGYTF TGTGCCAGCAGACAAAACTCTAACTATGGCTACACCTTC
- TRBJ2-5 TRBD2 TRBV7-9 CASRQREGPQETQYF TGTGCCAGCAGGCAGCGGGAGGGCCCTCAGGAGACCCAGTACTTC
- TRBJ1-2 - TRBV30 CAWSVRANYGYTF TGTGCCTGGAGTGTAAGAGCTAACTATGGCTACACCTTC
once TRBJ2-5 TRBD2 TRBV6-2/TRBV6-3 CASSYPGLAGLETQYF TGTGCCAGCAGTTACCCGGGACTAGCGGGGCTGGAGACCCAGTACTTC
once TRBJ1-5 - TRBV28 CASRLGVRYSNQPQHF TGTGCCAGTCGACTAGGGGTCCGTTATAGCAATCAGCCCCAGCATTTT
once TRBJ1-5 - TRBV18 CASSPTTLSQPQHF TGTGCCAGCTCACCAACCACTCTCAGTCAGCCCCAGCATTTT
once TRBJ2-4 - TRBV19 CASSLQPKNIQYF TGTGCCAGTAGTTTGCAACCAAAAAACATTCAGTACTTC
- TRBJ1-1 TRBD1 TRBV6-5 CASMRTGGNTEAFF TGTGCCAGCATGAGGACAGGGGGAAACACTGAAGCTTTCTTT
- TRBJ2-3 TRBD1 TRBV7-9 CASSFKGTGPDTQYF TGTGCCAGCAGCTTTAAAGGGACAGGGCCAGATACGCAGTATTTT
- TRBJ2-7 - TRBV11-3 CASSDGDEQYF TGTGCCAGCAGCGACGGGGACGAGCAGTACTTC
- TRBJ2-3 - TRBV19 CASSIGGGSTDTQYF TGTGCCAGTAGTATCGGTGGCGGGAGCACAGATACGCAGTATTTT
- TRBJ2-7 - TRBV5-5 CASSSGGPQGEQYF TGTGCCAGCAGCTCCGGGGGGCCCCAGGGCGAGCAGTACTTC
- TRBJ1-6 - TRBV7-2 CASSLGRQGFGNSPLHF TGTGCCAGCAGCTTAGGGCGGCAGGGGTTCGGAAATTCACCCCTCCACTTT
- TRBJ2-3 - TRBV19 CASSMEAFTDTQYF TGTGCCAGTAGTATGGAGGCGTTCACAGATACGCAGTATTTT
- TRBJ2-1 - TRBV9 CASSSLGSSYNEQFF TGTGCCAGCAGCAGCCTGGGAAGCTCCTACAATGAGCAGTTCTTC
- TRBJ1-1 - TRBV28 CASSRPHLSADRLNTEAFF TGTGCCAGCAGTCGACCTCACCTATCCGCCGACAGGTTGAACACTGAAGCTTTCTTT
- TRBJ2-1 TRBD2 TRBV18 CASSSSGRGSYNEQFF TGTGCCAGCTCATCTAGCGGGAGAGGCTCCTACAATGAGCAGTTCTTC
- TRBJ1-5 - TRBV28 CASSQGAGPQPQHF TGTGCCAGCAGTCAAGGGGCAGGGCCTCAGCCCCAGCATTTT
- TRBJ2-2 TRBD2 TRBV4-3 CASSPSTSGSLNTGELFF TGCGCCAGCAGCCCCTCGACTAGCGGGAGCTTGAACACCGGGGAGCTGTTTTTT
- TRBJ1-3 - TRBV7-8 CASSAQGANTIYF TGTGCCAGCAGCGCCCAGGGTGCAAACACCATATATTTT
- TRBJ1-6 - TRBV9 CASSVGRDISPLHF TGTGCCAGCAGCGTAGGCAGGGACATCTCACCCCTCCACTTT
- TRBJ2-3 TRBD2 TRBV6-5 CASSPGLAGGDTQYF TGTGCCAGCAGTCCAGGACTAGCGGGAGGAGATACGCAGTATTTT
- TRBJ2-2 TRBD1 TRBV7-7 CASSLVRQGNTGELFF TGTGCTAGCAGCTTAGTCCGACAGGGGAACACCGGGGAGCTGTTTTTT
- TRBJ2-1 TRBD1 TRBV30 CAWNGQGLAGFF TGTGCCTGGAACGGACAGGGGCTGGCGGGGTTCTTC
- TRBJ1-4 - TRBV24-1 CATSVAGSDELFF TGTGCCACCAGTGTTGCGGGATCTGACGAACTGTTTTTT
- TRBJ1-5 - TRBV28 CASRTTGGNQPQHF TGTGCCAGCAGGACGACGGGGGGGAATCAGCCCCAGCATTTT
- TRBJ1-1 - TRBV4-1 CASGASQAMNTEAFF TGCGCCAGCGGAGCTAGTCAGGCCATGAACACTGAAGCTTTCTTT
- TRBJ2-3 - TRBV5-1 CASSYRQARDTQYF TGCGCCAGCAGCTACCGACAGGCACGAGATACGCAGTATTTT
- TRBJ1-2 - TRBV5-1 CASSLSQANYGYTF TGCGCCAGCAGCCTTAGCCAGGCGAACTATGGCTACACCTTC
many TRBJ2-7 TRBD2 TRBV9 CASSVSGLASYEQYF TGTGCCAGCAGCGTATCCGGACTAGCGTCCTACGAGCAGTACTTC
- TRBJ1-1 - TRBV7-2 CASSLAGVNTEAFF TGTGCCAGCAGCTTAGCGGGAGTGAACACTGAAGCTTTCTTT
- TRBJ1-6 TRBD1 TRBV4-3 CASSQDRGQGTPLHF TGCGCCAGCAGCCAAGATCGGGGACAGGGGACACCCCTCCACTTT
- TRBJ1-1 TRBD1 TRBV6-5 CASRVHRGATEAFF TGTGCCAGCAGAGTACACAGGGGTGCCACTGAAGCTTTCTTT
- TRBJ2-1 - TRBV7-2 CASSLDYRVEQFF TGTGCCAGCAGCTTGGACTACAGGGTTGAGCAGTTCTTC